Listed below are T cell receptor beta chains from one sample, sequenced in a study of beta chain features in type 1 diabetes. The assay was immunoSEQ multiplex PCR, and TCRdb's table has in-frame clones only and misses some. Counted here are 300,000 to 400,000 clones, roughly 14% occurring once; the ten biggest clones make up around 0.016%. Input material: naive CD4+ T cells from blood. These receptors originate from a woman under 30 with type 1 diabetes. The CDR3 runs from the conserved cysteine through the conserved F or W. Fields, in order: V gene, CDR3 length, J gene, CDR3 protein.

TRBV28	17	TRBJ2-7	CASSLSPRDRGDYEQYF
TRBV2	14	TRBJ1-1	CASRTDSLNTEAFF
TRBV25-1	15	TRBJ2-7	CASSLAGGEGYEQYF
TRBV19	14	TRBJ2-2	CATRDRVGGGELFF
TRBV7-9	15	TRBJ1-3	CASSLQGAVGNTIYF
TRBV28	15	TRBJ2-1	CASSSTSAGGGEQFF
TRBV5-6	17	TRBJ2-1	CASSLYLRLADYNEQFF
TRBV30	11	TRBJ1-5	CAWSGSGSQHF
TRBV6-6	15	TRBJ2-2	CASSLGQGETGELFF
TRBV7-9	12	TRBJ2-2	CASSSNTGELFF
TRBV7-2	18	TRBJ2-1	CASSLGPMLTGGANEQFF
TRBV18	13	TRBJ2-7	CASSQPSSYEQYF
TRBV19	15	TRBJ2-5	CASSIDPGLGKTQYF
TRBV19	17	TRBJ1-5	CASSMGPGQGANQPQHF
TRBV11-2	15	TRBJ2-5	CASSLGGLAGETQYF
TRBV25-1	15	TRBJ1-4	CASSEPGGVGEKLFF
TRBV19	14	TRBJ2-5	CASSSGRRHETQYF
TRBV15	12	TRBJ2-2	CATSSYTGELFF
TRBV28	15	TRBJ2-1	CASSLRQGIYNEQFF
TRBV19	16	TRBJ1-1	CASSIGPTGVFTEAFF
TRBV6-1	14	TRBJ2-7	CASNRDTYSYEQYF
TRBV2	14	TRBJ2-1	CASIRLASSPEQFF
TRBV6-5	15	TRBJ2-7	CASSLDGTGSYEQYF
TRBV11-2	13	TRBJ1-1	CASSPTANTEAFF
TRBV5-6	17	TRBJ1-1	CASSQGGKTARPTEAFF
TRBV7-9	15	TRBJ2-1	CASSFATGTPNEQFF
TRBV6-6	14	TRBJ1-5	CASSPGSGNQPQHF
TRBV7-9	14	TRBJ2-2	CASSLLTGQGELFF
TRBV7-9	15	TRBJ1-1	CASSRQGISDTEAFF
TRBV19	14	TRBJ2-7	CASSIVAGPYEQYF
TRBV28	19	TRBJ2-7	CASSLRKGRQGGPSYEQYF
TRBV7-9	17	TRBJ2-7	CASSFGTSGRAPYEQYF
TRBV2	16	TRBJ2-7	CASKGTGGVSSYEQYF
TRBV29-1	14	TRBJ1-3	CSVVKRATGNTIYF
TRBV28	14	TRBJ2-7	CASSLRGSTPLGYF
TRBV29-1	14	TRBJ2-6	CSAGQNSGANVLTF
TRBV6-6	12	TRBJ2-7	CASSPRTPEQYF
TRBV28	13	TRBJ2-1	CASSPRGVRRQFF